Below are 5 T cell receptor beta chains sequenced from a single sample in a study of blood T cell repertoires in COVID-19. Sequencing used immunoSEQ multiplex PCR; TCRdb keeps in-frame clones, though not all of them. The table shows some 64,000 clones, with 88% occurring only once. Sample: peripheral blood. Source of these receptors: a man aged 50-60 years with active COVID-19.

This clone appeared once. The chain is built from TRBV4-2 and TRBJ2-7; tentatively, D is TRBD1 (6 bases). The CDR3 consists of 14 residues. V was trimmed by 0 bases and J by 6 bases, leaving 12 bases between them. Germline lookup yields CDR1 LGHNA and CDR2 YNFKEQ. The CDR3 DNA follows: TGTGCCAGCAGCCAAGAAGGCAGGGGAAGCGAGCAGTACTTC. Translating gives CASSQEGRGSEQYF.

The V and J genes are TRBV7-3 and TRBJ2-6; 10 bases match TRBD1. CDR1 and CDR2 (germline): SGHTA, FQGTGA. The CDR3 totals 16 residues. V was pared by 3 bases and J by 2 bases, with 1 base of the junction left unmatched. This CDR3 reads CASSLTGGAGANVLTF. CDR3 sequence (DNA): TGTGCCAGCAGCTTGACAGGGGGCGCTGGGGCCAACGTCCTGACTTTC.

This chain links TRBV7-2 with TRBJ2-1, with unresolved D. V was clipped by 5 bases and J by 4 bases, with 15 bases between them. This CDR3 has 15 residues. Germline assignment: CDR1 SGHTA and CDR2 FQGNSA. CDR3 sequence reads: CASSLTTSTYNEQFF. The CDR3 DNA reads TGTGCCAGCAGCCTCACGACTTCCACTTACAATGAGCAGTTCTTC. Looking up the rest from reference TRBV7-2 and TRBJ2-1 gives the full variable domain: GAGVSQSPSNKVTEKGKDVELRCDPISGHTALYWYRQSLGQGLEFLIYFQGNSAPDKSGLPSDRFSAERTGGSVSTLTIQRTQQEDSAVYLCASSLTTSTYNEQFFGPGTRLTVL.

The V and J genes are TRBV18 and TRBJ1-3; D is undetermined. Germline V gene sequence: CDR1 KGHSH, CDR2 LQKENI. The CDR3 spans 15 residues. V was trimmed by 0 bases and J by 3 bases, leaving 9 bases between them. The DNA for the CDR3 is TGTGCCAGCTCACCACCTTCTGTTAGTGGAAACACCATATATTTT. This codes for CASSPPSVSGNTIYF. Using reference TRBV18 and TRBJ1-3 for the parts outside the CDR3, the full variable domain is NAGVMQNPRHLVRRRGQEARLRCSPMKGHSHVYWYRQLPEEGLKFMVYLQKENIIDESGMPKERFSAEFPKEGPSILRIQQVVRGDSAAYFCASSPPSVSGNTIYFGEGSWLTVV.

The chain employs TRBV7-9 and TRBJ2-3, with TRBD2 matching over 7 bases. The CDR3 length is 16 residues. V was clipped by 1 base and J by 2 bases; unmatched bases: 6. CDR1 SEHNR and CDR2 FQNEAQ come from the germline V gene (reference sequence). The CDR3 coding sequence is TGTGCCAGCAGCTTAGTCGCGGGGGTCGTCACAGATACGCAGTATTTT. It is translated as CASSLVAGVVTDTQYF.